One and the same sample provided the 24 T cell receptor beta chains below, sequenced in a study of blood T cell repertoires in COVID-19. Sequenced by immunoSEQ multiplex PCR; TCRdb stores in-frame clones only, minus some. The sample carries some 96,000 clones, approximately 80% recorded once. The sequencing input was peripheral blood. Source of these receptors: a woman aged 65 to 85 with acute or convalescent COVID-19.

This clone was picked up one time. The rearrangement links TRBV2 to TRBJ2-5; 8 positions agree with TRBD2. Germline V gene lookup returns CDR1 SNHLY and CDR2 FYNNEI. The CDR3 length is 20 residues. The V segment lost 6 bases and the J segment 3 bases; nucleotides outside the gene matches: 24. The CDR3, as DNA: TGTGCCAGCAGGGGTATGGGGCTAGCGGGTACGACCGGTACTAAAGAGACCCAGTACTTC. It yields the protein CASRGMGLAGTTGTKETQYF.

This clone appeared a few times. V usage is TRBV7-2 and J usage is TRBJ1-6; 8 bases match TRBD1. Per germline, CDR1 SGHTA and CDR2 FQGNSA. The CDR3 has 15 amino acids. With V trimmed by 2 bases and J by 7 bases, 4 bases remained unmatched. CDR3 DNA: TGTGCCAGCAGCTTAAGGACAGGGAACAATTCACCCCTCCACTTT. Its protein is CASSLRTGNNSPLHF.

The rearrangement uses TRBV29-1 and TRBJ2-7; 7 bases are a match to TRBD2. The CDR3 runs 12 residues. V gave up 4 bases and J gave up 6 bases; unmatched junction bases: 6. Per germline, CDR1 SQVTM and CDR2 ANQGSEA. The CDR3 loop reads CSVVRGDGEQYF. The CDR3 coding sequence is TGCAGCGTTGTCCGGGGGGACGGCGAGCAGTACTTC.

J is TRBJ1-2 and V is TRBV5-1, with 10 bases matching TRBD1. CDR1 is SGHRS and CDR2 is YFSETQ in the germline V gene. The CDR3 is 12 residues long. V gave up 3 bases and J gave up 11 bases; unmatched junction bases: 4. This CDR3 is CASSSGQGRYTF. DNA of the CDR3: TGCGCCAGCAGCTCGGGACAGGGGAGGTACACCTTC. The variable domain in full, completed from reference TRBV5-1 and TRBJ1-2, reads KAGVTQTPRYLIKTRGQQVTLSCSPISGHRSVSWYQQTPGQGLQFLFEYFSETQRNKGNFPGRFSGRQFSNSRSEMNVSTLELGDSALYLCASSSGQGRYTFGSGTRLTVV.

V and J are TRBV6-6 and TRBJ1-5; D is possibly TRBD1 (6 bases). Germline lookup yields CDR1 MNHNY and CDR2 SVGAGI (reference sequence). This CDR3 has 13 residues. The germline V and J ends were trimmed by 7 bases and 6 bases, with 13 bases remaining between them. Here the CDR3 DNA reads TGTGCCAGCATAAACAGGGAGGGTCAGCCCCAGCATTTT. Residues: CASINREGQPQHF.

The gene calls are TRBV7-9 and TRBJ1-5; 7 bases are shared with TRBD1. The CDR3 is 14 amino acids. Trimming took 4 bases from V and 7 from J; bases not matched to a gene: 7. Germline-derived CDR1 and CDR2 are SEHNR and FQNEAQ (reference sequence). The CDR3 region is CASSSGQDGQPQHF. The CDR3 DNA reads as TGTGCCAGCAGCTCCGGACAGGACGGGCAGCCCCAGCATTTT.

This sequence joins TRBV3-1 (or the pseudogene TRBV3-2) and TRBJ1-2; D remains unclear. The CDR3 spans 11 residues. Between the trimmed V and J ends, which lost 0 bases and 7 bases, there was a span of 3 bases. Per germline, CDR1 LGHDT and CDR2 YNNKEL (reference sequence). This chain's CDR3 is CASSQEAGYTF. In DNA form, the CDR3 reads TGTGCCAGCAGCCAAGAGGCTGGCTACACCTTC.

The rearrangement joins TRBV7-9 to TRBJ2-1; D not resolved. The ends were cut back, 7 bases at V and 0 bases at J, with 22 bases in the middle. Looked up from germline, CDR1 is SEHNR and CDR2 is FQNEAQ (reference sequence). CDR3 length: 18 amino acids. CDR3 in DNA: TGTGCCAGCACCTCCGCAGGCAGGCCCCAAAACTCCTACAATGAGCAGTTCTTC. Protein sequence: CASTSAGRPQNSYNEQFF.

V and J are TRBV6-2 or TRBV6-3 and TRBJ1-1; D not certain. From germline, CDR1 is MNHEY and CDR2 SVGEGT. The CDR3 runs to 13 residues. Trimming shortened V by 2 bases and J by 3 bases, and 7 bases separated the two germline ends. The CDR3 here is CASSYAGDTEAFF. The CDR3 bases are TGTGCCAGCAGTTACGCCGGTGACACTGAAGCTTTCTTT.

This clone was seen a handful of times. V gene TRBV5-5 combines with J gene TRBJ2-7; 7 nucleotides agree with TRBD1. CDR3 size: 15 residues. V lost 4 bases, J lost 3 bases, and 10 bases stayed unmatched. Germline V CDR1 and CDR2: SGHKS, YYEKEE (reference sequence). The CDR3 sequence is CASSPSTGVNYEQYV. DNA for the CDR3: TGTGCCAGCAGCCCCTCCACAGGGGTTAACTACGAGCAGTACGTC.

The V and J genes are TRBV27 and TRBJ1-2; TRBD1 matches at 7 bases. CDR3 length equals 15 residues. V shed 5 bases and J 7 bases; nucleotides not matched to a gene: 13. The germline gives CDR1 MNHEY, CDR2 SMNVEV (reference sequence). The CDR3 spells CASSPAGTERRGYTF. The CDR3 bases are TGTGCCAGCAGTCCGGCCGGGACAGAACGTCGTGGCTACACCTTC.

CDR3 nucleotides: TGCGCCAGCAGCCGCGTCCCTTCTAGCGGGGGGGCCCAAGAGACCCAGTACTTC. This codes for CASSRVPSSGGAQETQYF. V gene TRBV4-1 combines with J gene TRBJ2-5; 12 nucleotides match TRBD2. The CDR3 length is 18 residues. Germline CDR1 MGHRA, CDR2 YSYEKL. V was pared by 4 bases and J by 1 base, with 10 bases of the junction left unmatched.

The rearrangement joins TRBV6-6 to TRBJ1-5, with unresolved D. The CDR3 is 16 residues long. Deletions cut 0 bases from V and 3 bases from J, with 12 bases between. The V gene's germline CDR1 is MNHNY and CDR2 SVGAGI (reference sequence). The CDR3 sequence is CASSYSDPGANQPQHF. The CDR3 coding sequence is TGTGCCAGCAGTTACTCGGATCCGGGAGCCAATCAGCCCCAGCATTTT.

The rearrangement links TRBV5-1 to TRBJ1-1, with D perhaps TRBD1 (6 bases). Trimming cost V 2 bases and J 0 bases, with 14 bases left between them. CDR3 size: 16 residues. The germline V gene has CDR1 SGHRS and CDR2 YFSETQ. The CDR3 nucleotides read TGCGCCAGCAGCTTCGGGGCAGGGGTAATGAACACTGAAGCTTTCTTT. It codes for CASSFGAGVMNTEAFF.

CDR3 residues: CASSLGTLYNSPLHF. The CDR3, as DNA: TGTGCCAGCAGCCTAGGGACACTCTATAATTCACCCCTCCACTTT. The chain couples TRBV7-2 to TRBJ1-6; maybe TRBD1 (6 bases). The CDR3 is made up of 15 amino acids. V lost 5 bases and J 3 bases, leaving 11 bases between the germline ends. CDR1 is SGHTA, CDR2 FQGNSA, per germline.

This rearrangement joins TRBV19 to TRBJ1-2; 9 bases are a match to TRBD1. CDR3 length: 14 amino acids. The junction had 3 bases not matched to a gene; V was cut back by 3 bases and J by 4 bases. CDR1 and CDR2 from the germline V gene are LNHDA and SQIVND (reference sequence). As DNA, the CDR3 is TGTGCCAGTAGTATCCGGGACAGGGCCTATGGCTACACCTTC. This sequence encodes CASSIRDRAYGYTF.

The rearrangement joins TRBV10-2 to TRBJ2-5; the match to TRBD1 covers 8 bases. V was pared by 9 bases and J by 2 bases, with 5 bases of the junction left unmatched. The length of the CDR3 is 13 residues. Looked up from germline, CDR1 is WSHSY and CDR2 is SAAADI. CDR3 loop: CASTGGRQETQYF. Written as DNA, the CDR3 is TGCGCCAGTACAGGGGGTAGGCAAGAGACCCAGTACTTC.

The rearrangement links TRBV27 to TRBJ2-3; tentatively, D is TRBD2 (6 bases). The CDR3 sequence is 16 residues long. V lost 2 bases and J 0 bases, leaving 12 bases between the germline ends. Germline values: CDR1 MNHEY, CDR2 SMNVEV (reference sequence). The CDR3 bases are TGTGCCAGCAGTTTAAGGGCTAGCGCAAGCACAGATACGCAGTATTTT. Amino acids: CASSLRASASTDTQYF.

The rearrangement uses TRBV11-2 and TRBJ2-3, with 8 bases identical to TRBD2. The CDR3 extends over 18 amino acids. Per the germline V gene, CDR1 is SGHAT and CDR2 is FQNNGV. V gave up 1 base and J gave up 5 bases; unmatched junction bases: 14. The CDR3 coding sequence is TGTGCCAGCAGCTTAGGGGAGGGCGGCGGGGGGCGTTTAGATACGCAGTATTTT. Translation gives CASSLGEGGGGRLDTQYF. Supplemented by reference TRBV11-2 and TRBJ2-3, the full variable domain reads EAGVAQSPRYKIIEKRQSVAFWCNPISGHATLYWYQQILGQGPKLLIQFQNNGVVDDSQLPKDRFSAERLKGVDSTLKIQPAKLEDSAVYLCASSLGEGGGGRLDTQYFGPGTRLTVL.

The chain uses TRBV6-5 and TRBJ2-5, with TRBD2 identical over 9 bases. Germline CDR1 MNHEY, CDR2 SVGAGI. The length of the CDR3 is 13 residues. The J segment lost 5 bases and the V segment lost 7 bases, leaving 5 bases of the junction unmatched. CDR3 residues: CASTSAGGETQYF. CDR3 DNA: TGTGCCAGCACTTCGGCGGGGGGGGAGACCCAGTACTTC.

This clone was picked up a small number of times. CDR3 residues: CASKMDSGGNTIYF. In DNA form, the CDR3 reads TGTGCCAGCAAGATGGACAGCGGCGGGAACACCATATATTTT. The genes are TRBV6-5 and TRBJ1-3; TRBD1 is a possible D gene (6 bases). The CDR3 covers 14 residues. Germline CDR1 reads MNHEY; CDR2 reads SVGAGI. The V end was cut by 7 bases, the J end by 7 bases, with 17 bases between.

The rearrangement joins TRBV18 to TRBJ2-5, with 7 bases matching TRBD1. This CDR3 spans 14 amino acids. V dropped 2 bases and J dropped 1; count of bases not matched to a gene: 1. CDR1 and CDR2 from the germline V gene are KGHSH and LQKENI. The CDR3 reads CASSPTGAQETQYF. CDR3 coding DNA: TGTGCCAGCTCACCAACAGGGGCCCAAGAGACCCAGTACTTC.

The chain employs TRBV4-1 and TRBJ2-1, with 7 bases lining up with TRBD1. The CDR3 is 15 residues long. Germline V CDR1 and CDR2: MGHRA, YSYEKL. V was pared by 4 bases and J by 2 bases, with 5 bases of the junction left unmatched. The CDR3 loop is CASSRDSGPYNEQFF. The DNA of the CDR3 is TGCGCCAGCAGCCGGGACAGTGGCCCCTACAATGAGCAGTTCTTC.

V is TRBV7-6 and J is TRBJ1-4; 7 bases line up with TRBD1. The CDR3 extends over 15 amino acids. V lost 5 bases, J lost 5 bases, and 8 bases stayed unmatched. Per the germline V gene, CDR1 is SGHVS and CDR2 is FNYEAQ. The CDR3 DNA sequence: TGTGCCAGCAGCCTCCGGACAGGTTTAAATGAAAAACTGTTTTTT. It encodes CASSLRTGLNEKLFF.